The sequence of this TCR beta chain was determined in a study of OX40 agonist ivuxolimab in advanced cancers. In the study overall: Ivuxolimab, an agonistic anti-OX40 (CD134) antibody, was given to patients.

The cohort excluded patients with autoimmune disease history or systemic immunosuppression. Germline lookup yields CDR1 SGDLS and CDR2 YYNGEE. This CDR3 contains 14 residues. Trimming took 4 bases from V and 3 from J; bases not matched to a gene: 3. The data were produced by immunoSEQ multiplex PCR, yet TCRdb's version contains in-frame clones alone and is incomplete. Of roughly 65,000 clones listed, around 89% are singletons. The J gene is TRBJ2-5, the V gene TRBV9, with TRBD2 matching over 10 bases. The input for sequencing was CD4+ or CD8+ T cells sorted from blood, taken in a trial of the OX40 agonist ivuxolimab. The sequence was collected from an adult with an advanced solid tumor such as melanoma, head and neck, liver or kidney cancer. CDR3 coding DNA: TGTGCCAGCAGCTTCGGACTAGCGGAAGAGACCCAGTACTTC. Its protein is CASSFGLAEETQYF.